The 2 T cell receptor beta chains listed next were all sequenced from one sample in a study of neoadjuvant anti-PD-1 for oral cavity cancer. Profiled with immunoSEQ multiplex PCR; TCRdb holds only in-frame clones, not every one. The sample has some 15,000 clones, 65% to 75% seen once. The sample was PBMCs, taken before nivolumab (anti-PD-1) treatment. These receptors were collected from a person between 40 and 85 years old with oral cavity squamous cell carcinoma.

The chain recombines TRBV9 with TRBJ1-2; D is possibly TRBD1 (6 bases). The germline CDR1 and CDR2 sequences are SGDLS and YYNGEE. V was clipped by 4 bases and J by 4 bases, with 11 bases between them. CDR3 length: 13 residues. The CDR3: CASSLTGSYGYTF. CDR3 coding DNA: TGTGCCAGCAGCCTTACAGGGAGCTATGGCTACACCTTC.

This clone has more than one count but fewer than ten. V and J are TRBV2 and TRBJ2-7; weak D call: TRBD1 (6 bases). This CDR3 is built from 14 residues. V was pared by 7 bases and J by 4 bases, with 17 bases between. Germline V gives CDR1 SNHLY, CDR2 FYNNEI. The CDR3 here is CASKVQGPAYEQYF. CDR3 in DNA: TGTGCCAGCAAGGTACAGGGTCCAGCGTACGAGCAGTACTTC.